The sequence of this T cell receptor beta chain was determined in a study of shared clonotypes between healthy human individuals. CD45RA-negative memory and CD45RA+ naive subsets were split from the CD4+ cells. Template for every sorted-subset replicate PCR totaled around 200 ng DNA, roughly 30,000 T cell genomes. Using immunoSEQ multiplex PCR, the repertoire was profiled, and TCRdb retains in-frame clones only, with some absent. The sample shows about 2.4 million clones, roughly 93% of them seen only once. The receptor comes from a young man in good health. Some clones in this sample may be carry-over from other donors' samples. Sequences were obtained from naive CD4+ T cells from PBMCs. Stated subset: CD45RA+ positively selected.

The chain's CDR3 is CASSQEYTSAETQYF. The DNA for the CDR3 is TGTGCCAGCAGCCAAGAGTACACTAGCGCTGAGACCCAGTACTTC. The V gene is TRBV14, the J gene TRBJ2-5; 7 positions agree with TRBD2. Trimming at V came to 0 bases and at J to 5 bases, leaving 6 bases not matched to a gene. The germline gives CDR1 SGHDN, CDR2 FVKESK. This CDR3 has 15 amino acids. The full variable domain, in which reference TRBV14 and TRBJ2-5 provide the parts outside the CDR3, is EAGVTQFPSHSVIEKGQTVTLRCDPISGHDNLYWYRRVMGKEIKFLLHFVKESKQDESGMPNNRFLAERTGGTYSTLKVQPAELEDSGVYFCASSQEYTSAETQYFGPGTRLLVL.